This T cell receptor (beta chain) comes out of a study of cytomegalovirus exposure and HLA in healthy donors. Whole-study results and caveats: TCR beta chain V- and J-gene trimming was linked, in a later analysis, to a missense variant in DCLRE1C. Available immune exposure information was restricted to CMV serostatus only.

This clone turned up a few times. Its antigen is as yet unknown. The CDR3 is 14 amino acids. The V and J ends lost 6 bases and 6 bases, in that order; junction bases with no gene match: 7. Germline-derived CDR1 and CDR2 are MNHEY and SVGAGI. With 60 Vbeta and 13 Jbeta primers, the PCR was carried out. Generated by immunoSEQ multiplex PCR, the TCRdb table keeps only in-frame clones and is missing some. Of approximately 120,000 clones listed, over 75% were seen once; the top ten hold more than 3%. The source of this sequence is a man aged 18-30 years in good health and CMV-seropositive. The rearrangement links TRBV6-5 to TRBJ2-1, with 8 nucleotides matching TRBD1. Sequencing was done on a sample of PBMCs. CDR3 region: CASSRTGTSNEQFF. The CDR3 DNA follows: TGTGCCAGCAGCCGGACAGGGACGAGCAATGAGCAGTTCTTC.